This passage covers 15 T cell receptor beta chains from one sample sequenced in a study of neoadjuvant nivolumab and ipilimumab in lung cancer. The assay was immunoSEQ multiplex PCR, and TCRdb's table has in-frame clones only and misses some. The sample holds 45,000 to 55,000 clones, around 89% seen once. The sample consisted of blood, taken before neoadjuvant nivolumab, alone or with ipilimumab. The receptors derive from an adult with non-small cell lung cancer. Some clones in this sample may be carry-over from other donors' samples.

The rearrangement links TRBV7-3 to TRBJ2-1; no definite D call. V lost 0 bases and J 10 bases, leaving 7 bases between the germline ends. In germline, CDR1 is SGHTA, CDR2 FQGTGA. The CDR3 spans 12 residues. The CDR3 nucleotides read TGTGCCAGCAGCTTAACGCCAGTGGAGCAGTTCTTC. Translated: CASSLTPVEQFF.

The chain links TRBV15 to TRBJ1-5; D remains unclear. V was clipped by 0 bases and J by 9 bases, with 12 bases between them. Germline V lookup: CDR1 LNHNV, CDR2 YYDKDF (reference sequence). The length of the CDR3 is 14 residues. The DNA of the CDR3 is TGTGCCACCAGCAGAGATTCCGGGGTTTGGCCCCAGCATTTT. As protein: CATSRDSGVWPQHF.

This clone was found a few times. The chain couples TRBV7-9 to TRBJ1-1; no definite D call. Trimming shortened V by 5 bases and J by 1 base, and 17 bases separated the two germline ends. There are 16 residues in the CDR3. Germline-derived CDR1 and CDR2 are SEHNR and FQNEAQ (reference sequence). The CDR3 loop reads CASSPRGAGGNTEAFF. CDR3 nucleotide sequence: TGTGCCAGCAGCCCTCGGGGAGCGGGAGGGAACACTGAAGCTTTCTTT. Full variable domain (rest looked up from reference TRBV7-9 and TRBJ1-1): DTGVSQNPRHKITKRGQNVTFRCDPISEHNRLYWYRQTLGQGPEFLTYFQNEAQLEKSRLLSDRFSAERPKGSFSTLEIQRTEQGDSAMYLCASSPRGAGGNTEAFFGQGTRLTVV.

This chain connects TRBV2 to TRBJ2-5; TRBD1 agrees at 12 bases. The V and J ends lost 5 bases and 5 bases, in that order; junction bases with no gene match: 9. This CDR3 region has 16 residues. Germline CDR1 and CDR2: SNHLY and FYNNEI. For the CDR3, the DNA is TGTGCCAGCAGTAGGGACAGGGGGCGCTTAGGGGAGACCCAGTACTTC. Its translation is CASSRDRGRLGETQYF.

This clone was observed a few times. The rearrangement uses TRBV7-8 and TRBJ1-2; the D is unclear. The CDR3 sequence is 15 residues long. V lost 4 bases and J lost 7, with 19 bases in between. CDR1 and CDR2 from the germline V gene are SGHVS and FQNEAQ. Here the CDR3 reads CASSSRRFGLGGYTF. CDR3 sequence (DNA): TGTGCCAGCAGCTCCCGTCGGTTCGGGCTGGGTGGCTACACCTTC.

The genes are TRBV18 and TRBJ1-1; D is uncertain. CDR3 size: 15 residues. V gave up 2 bases and J gave up 0 bases, with 10 bases separating them. CDR1 and CDR2 (germline): KGHSH, LQKENI. The CDR3 bases are TGTGCCAGCTCACCAGGAGGCGAAATGAACACTGAAGCTTTCTTT. The encoded protein is CASSPGGEMNTEAFF. The full variable domain, rest sourced from reference TRBV18 and TRBJ1-1, is NAGVMQNPRHLVRRRGQEARLRCSPMKGHSHVYWYRQLPEEGLKFMVYLQKENIIDESGMPKERFSAEFPKEGPSILRIQQVVRGDSAAYFCASSPGGEMNTEAFFGQGTRLTVV.

The chain carries TRBV7-9 and TRBJ2-5, with D tentatively TRBD2 (6 bases). Germline V gene sequence: CDR1 SEHNR, CDR2 FQNEAQ (reference sequence). The V gene lost 6 bases and the J gene lost 1 base, with 21 bases spanning the gap. The CDR3 runs 17 residues. CDR3 sequence reads: CASSPRRRAGPQETQYF. Written as DNA, the CDR3 is TGTGCCAGCAGTCCAAGGAGGCGAGCGGGTCCCCAAGAGACCCAGTACTTC.

V and J are TRBV19 and TRBJ2-4; D is uncertain. Germline assignment: CDR1 LNHDA and CDR2 SQIVND (reference sequence). This CDR3 comprises 15 residues. The V gene lost 9 bases and the J gene lost 1 base, with 16 bases spanning the gap. In DNA, the CDR3 is TGTGCCAGCGGGTCCACCCAGGTGGCCAAAAACATTCAGTACTTC. Protein sequence: CASGSTQVAKNIQYF.

This clone has just a few counts. The genes are TRBV27 and TRBJ2-7, with D possibly matching TRBD1 (5 bases). V lost 2 bases to trimming and J lost 5 bases, with 16 bases between them. From germline, CDR1 is MNHEY and CDR2 SMNVEV (reference sequence). The CDR3 extends over 15 amino acids. CDR3 DNA sequence: TGTGCCAGCAGTTTACATCGGCAGGGTAAGAACGAGCAGTACTTC. This codes for CASSLHRQGKNEQYF.

CDR3 nucleotides: TGTGCCATCAGGGGGGCCTCAGGGAATGACCCCTACGAGCAGTACTTC. Its translation is CAIRGASGNDPYEQYF. This chain links TRBV10-3 with TRBJ2-7; D is possibly TRBD1 (6 bases). Germline CDR1 and CDR2: ENHRY and SYGVKD. The CDR3 covers 16 residues. Trimming left V 6 bases short and J 2 bases short, with 20 bases between.

The V gene is TRBV6-6, the J gene TRBJ2-1, with 7 bases lining up with TRBD1. The CDR3 spans 15 residues. V lost 7 bases to trimming and J lost 6 bases; unmatched junction nucleotides: 12. Germline CDR1 reads MNHNY; CDR2 reads SVGAGI (reference sequence). Here the CDR3 reads CASTNNRGRVNEQFF. CDR3 coding DNA: TGTGCCAGCACCAATAACAGGGGAAGGGTCAATGAGCAGTTCTTC.

The chain uses TRBV5-1 and TRBJ1-1; D uncertain. CDR3 length: 11 amino acids. The germline gives CDR1 SGHRS, CDR2 YFSETQ. The V end was cut by 4 bases, the J end by 3 bases, with 4 bases between. The CDR3 DNA sequence: TGCGCCAGCAGCCTTCACACTGAAGCTTTCTTT. Translation: CASSLHTEAFF.

The rearrangement joins TRBV27 to TRBJ2-2; no firm D call. The CDR3 sequence is 17 residues long. Trimming pared 3 bases from V and 2 bases from J, leaving 16 bases between. Germline lookup yields CDR1 MNHEY and CDR2 SMNVEV (reference sequence). CDR3 region: CASSFSPASGNTGELFF. CDR3 nucleotides: TGTGCCAGCAGTTTTTCCCCCGCATCCGGAAACACCGGGGAGCTGTTTTTT.

This chain uses TRBV2 with TRBJ2-7, with D possibly TRBD1 on 6 matching bases. V was clipped by 6 bases and J by 6 bases, with 24 bases between them. The CDR3 covers 16 residues. Germline V gene data show CDR1 as SNHLY and CDR2 as FYNNEI. The DNA of the CDR3 is TGTGCCAGCAGGGATTTCAGCTCGGGACAAAGCGGCGAGCAGTACTTC. It yields the protein CASRDFSSGQSGEQYF.

This clone appeared a single time. The chain employs TRBV19 and TRBJ2-2; TRBD2 matches 11 bases. Germline V CDR1 and CDR2: LNHDA, SQIVND (reference sequence). J was trimmed by 6 bases and V by 5 bases; bases with no gene match: 8. The CDR3 is made up of 16 amino acids. CDR3 sequence reads: CASSPLLAGVPGELFF. CDR3 coding DNA: TGTGCCAGTAGTCCATTACTAGCGGGAGTACCCGGGGAGCTGTTTTTT.